This T cell receptor beta chain comes out of a study of blood T cell repertoires in COVID-19. About the research overall: The study drew acute and convalescent COVID-19 samples from the United States, Italy and Spain. The cDNA or gDNA used as material had been derived from T cells, B-cell-depleted T cells, or PBMCs.

Original processing methods: Cell counts per sample came from amplifying reference gene primers. Profiled with immunoSEQ multiplex PCR; TCRdb holds only in-frame clones, not every one. V, J and clone size derive from that table, while D and trimming were established from the DNA sequence. The sample has approximately 73,000 clones, nearly 90% seen once. Germline CDR1 is MNHEY and CDR2 is SVGAGI. Trimming stripped 6 bases from V and 4 bases from J, with 16 bases between. CDR3 length equals 15 residues. This chain links TRBV6-5 with TRBJ2-4; D gene unclear. The source is an elderly man with acute or convalescent COVID-19. Material: peripheral blood. In DNA form, the CDR3 reads TGTGCCAGCAGGAGCGTAGATGGAGTAAAAAACATTCAGTACTTC. Translation: CASRSVDGVKNIQYF.